This TCR beta chain was documented in a study of Tregs in tolerant kidney transplant recipients. Study-wide points: Biological reproducibility was not directly addressed in this study. Few patients were studied, so findings need validation in larger groups. The most relevant donor-specific Treg TCRbeta repertoire apparently came from expansion with activated donor B cells.

To note about this clone: The antigen is unknown.

This CDR3 spans 13 amino acids. CDR1 is SNHLY and CDR2 is FYNNEI in the germline V gene. The trim removed 9 bases at V and 8 bases at J, leaving 8 bases unmatched. Thawed PBMCs were FACS-sorted into unstimulated CD4+CD25+CD127- regulatory T cells, CD4+CD25- non-regulatory cells, CD4 and CD8 cells. Using immunoSEQ multiplex PCR, the repertoire was profiled, and TCRdb retains in-frame clones only, with some absent. The sample lists 110,000 or so clones; roughly 92% were seen once. The receptor comes from a human donor in good health. The chain combines TRBV2 with TRBJ2-3, with TRBD1 matching over 10 bases. Sequences were obtained from CD4+ T cells from blood. Here the CDR3 DNA reads TGTGCCAGTGGGACAGGGGCTCGAGGTACGCAGTATTTT. This codes for CASGTGARGTQYF.